A single sample is the source of the 29 T cell receptor beta chains below, sequenced in a study of blood T cell repertoires in COVID-19 (dated by TCRdb to the early 2020s). The receptor library was made with the immunoSEQ multiplex PCR assay. TCRdb retrieved this table from immuneACCESS and kept in-frame rearrangements only. Not all clones are present; in checked studies, unresolved V genes account for under half, and no reason is known for the remainder. Recorded for this sample are over 150,000 clones; about four fifths of them occurred a single time. Roughly 10% of the sample is in the top ten clones. Sequencing was done on a sample of peripheral blood. Receptor source: a man between 65 and 79 years old with active or convalescent COVID-19.

The rearrangement uses TRBV18 and TRBJ1-4; 7 bases align to TRBD1. Trimming cost V 4 bases and J 7 bases; bases outside gene matches: 6. The germline V gene encodes CDR1 KGHSH and CDR2 LQKENI. CDR3 length: 14 amino acids. CDR3: CASSQGAGSEKLFF. The CDR3 DNA reads as TGTGCCAGCTCACAGGGGGCAGGGTCTGAAAAACTGTTTTTT.

V and J are TRBV5-1 and TRBJ1-4; tentatively, D is TRBD1 (5 bases). The CDR3 sequence is 16 residues long. CDR1 is SGHRS and CDR2 is YFSETQ in the germline V gene. Trimming removed 4 bases at V and 4 bases at J, with 17 bases between. CDR3 in DNA: TGCGCCAGCAGCCCTACGGGGGTTAGTGGTAATGAAAAACTGTTTTTT. Translation: CASSPTGVSGNEKLFF.

The rearrangement links TRBV19 to TRBJ1-5; D is uncertain. CDR1 and CDR2 (germline): LNHDA, SQIVND (reference sequence). The CDR3 runs to 13 residues. Trimming removed 3 bases at V and 2 bases at J, with 5 bases between. CDR3 nucleotides: TGTGCCAGTAGTATTTATGGCAATCAGCCCCAGCATTTT. Its translation is CASSIYGNQPQHF.

This clone was detected only a few times. The chain uses TRBV2 and TRBJ2-7; the match to TRBD1 covers 7 bases. Per germline, CDR1 SNHLY and CDR2 FYNNEI. The CDR3 totals 14 residues. Losses at the gene ends were 6 bases for V and 0 bases for J; bases not matched to a gene: 5. The CDR3 spells CASSRDSSSYEQYF. CDR3 bases: TGTGCCAGCAGCCGGGACAGTAGCTCCTACGAGCAGTACTTC.

This chain uses TRBV27 with TRBJ2-7; tentatively, D is TRBD1 (6 bases). Germline CDR1 MNHEY, CDR2 SMNVEV (reference sequence). V lost 5 bases and J lost 5, with 16 bases in between. This CDR3 is 14 amino acids long. CDR3 region: CASSPLRTADEQYF. CDR3 DNA: TGTGCCAGCAGTCCCCTCCGGACAGCTGACGAGCAGTACTTC.

The V call is TRBV25-1, the J call TRBJ1-1; maybe TRBD1 (6 bases). CDR3 length: 14 amino acids. Germline V gene sequence: CDR1 MGHDK, CDR2 SYGVNS. V dropped 8 bases and J dropped 4 bases, with 17 bases sitting between them. CDR3 in amino acids: CASRLGRGGTEAFF. The CDR3, as DNA: TGTGCCAGCCGCCTGGGGAGAGGGGGCACTGAAGCTTTCTTT. Full variable domain (remainder filled in from reference TRBV25-1 and TRBJ1-1): EADIYQTPRYLVIGTGKKITLECSQTMGHDKMYWYQQDPGMELHLIHYSYGVNSTEKGDLSSESTVSRIRTEHFPLTLESARPSHTSQYLCASRLGRGGTEAFFGQGTRLTVV.

This chain connects TRBV18 to TRBJ1-3; 7 bases are shared with TRBD1. The V segment lost 3 bases and the J segment 2 bases; nucleotides outside the gene matches: 1. This CDR3 region has 14 residues. Germline V lookup: CDR1 KGHSH, CDR2 LQKENI. The CDR3 region is CASSPGTAGNTIYF. The CDR3, as DNA: TGTGCCAGCTCACCCGGGACAGCTGGAAACACCATATATTTT.

V gene TRBV19 combines with J gene TRBJ1-1, with 8 nucleotides matching TRBD1. CDR3 length: 14 residues. After removal of 7 bases from V and 4 bases from J, the junction contained 8 bases not matched to a gene. From germline, CDR1 is LNHDA and CDR2 SQIVND (reference sequence). CDR3 nucleotides: TGTGCCAGTAAGGACAGGGAGAGGGGCACTGAAGCTTTCTTT. Translation: CASKDRERGTEAFF.

The chain links TRBV4-3 to TRBJ1-1; weak D call: TRBD1 (6 bases). The CDR3 covers 15 residues. Trimming stripped 4 bases from V and 0 bases from J, with 12 bases between. Per the germline V gene, CDR1 is LGHNA and CDR2 is YSLEER. In DNA form, the CDR3 reads TGCGCCAGCAGCCGGCGGACAGCAATGAACACTGAAGCTTTCTTT. It is translated as CASSRRTAMNTEAFF.

The CDR3 reads CATSRDWGFSEAFF. CDR3 bases: TGTGCCACCAGCAGAGATTGGGGCTTTAGTGAAGCTTTCTTT. V usage is TRBV15 and J usage is TRBJ1-1; TRBD1 is a possible D gene (5 bases). Per the germline V gene, CDR1 is LNHNV and CDR2 is YYDKDF (reference sequence). With 0 bases removed from V and 7 bases from J, the gap between germline ends came to 12 bases. CDR3 length: 14 residues.

V and J are TRBV7-6 and TRBJ2-1; 8 positions match TRBD2. Germline CDR1 SGHVS, CDR2 FNYEAQ. This CDR3 spans 16 amino acids. V lost 5 bases and J lost 9; bases outside the gene matches: 15. The CDR3 sequence: CASSPLRGLGPIEQFF. CDR3 nucleotides: TGTGCCAGCAGCCCCCTTAGGGGACTAGGACCGATTGAGCAGTTCTTC.

This chain links TRBV9 with TRBJ2-1, with 13 bases identical to TRBD2. With V trimmed by 4 bases and J by 10 bases, 11 bases remained unmatched. Germline CDR1 SGDLS, CDR2 YYNGEE. The CDR3 contains 16 residues. The CDR3 here is CASSLRTSGRGEEQFF. CDR3 sequence (DNA): TGTGCCAGCAGCCTTAGGACTAGCGGGAGAGGGGAAGAGCAGTTCTTC.

The rearrangement links TRBV28 to TRBJ1-5; D remains unclear. CDR3 length: 12 amino acids. CDR1 and CDR2 from the germline V gene are MDHEN and SYDVKM. V lost 6 bases and J 5 bases, leaving 8 bases between the germline ends. CDR3 protein: CASSLVYQPQHF. CDR3 coding DNA: TGTGCCAGCAGCTTAGTCTATCAGCCCCAGCATTTT.

This clone was recorded only once. The chain recombines TRBV6-2 or TRBV6-3 with TRBJ2-1; 11 bases line up with TRBD2. This CDR3 comprises 17 residues. The germline gives CDR1 MNHEY, CDR2 SVGEGT. Germline trimming cut 5 bases from V and 8 bases from J; bases unmatched to any gene: 14. CDR3 in amino acids: CASSLYSGRAGVDEQFF. The CDR3 region has the DNA TGTGCCAGCAGTCTCTATAGCGGGAGGGCCGGAGTTGATGAGCAGTTCTTC.

This clone was counted only a few times. This chain links TRBV19 with TRBJ2-6; D perhaps matches TRBD2 (5 bases). This CDR3 comprises 16 residues. CDR1 is LNHDA, CDR2 SQIVND, per germline (reference sequence). The germline V and J ends were trimmed by 5 bases and 6 bases, with 17 bases remaining between them. The CDR3 protein is CASSSPRRQEANVLTF. The CDR3 DNA is TGTGCCAGTAGTTCCCCGAGGAGGCAGGAGGCCAACGTCCTGACTTTC.

The V and J genes are TRBV9 and TRBJ2-2; 8 nucleotides match TRBD1. Trimming removed 4 bases from V and 4 bases from J; junction bases left unmatched: 6. There are 15 residues in the CDR3. Germline V gene sequence: CDR1 SGDLS, CDR2 YYNGEE. For the CDR3, the DNA is TGTGCCAGCAGCCAGGGGGCTGGGCCCACCGGGGAGCTGTTTTTT. Translating gives CASSQGAGPTGELFF. Looking up the rest from reference TRBV9 and TRBJ2-2 gives the full variable domain: DSGVTQTPKHLITATGQRVTLRCSPRSGDLSVYWYQQSLDQGLQFLIQYYNGEERAKGNILERFSAQQFPDLHSELNLSSLELGDSALYFCASSQGAGPTGELFFGEGSRLTVL.

This clone has a single count. A junction end diverges from the germline sequence, so it may reflect a read error. The rearrangement links TRBV15 to TRBJ2-2; D is perhaps TRBD1 (6 bases). CDR3 size: 14 residues. Germline V gene sequence: CDR1 LNHNV, CDR2 YYDKDF (reference sequence). The CDR3 DNA reads as TGTGCCACCAGACAAACAGGGAACCCCGGGGAGCTGTTTTTT. This encodes CATRQTGNPGELFF.

This sequence joins TRBV18 and TRBJ2-7; the match to TRBD1 covers 12 bases. J lost 3 bases, V lost 5 bases, and 8 bases had no gene match. Per the germline V gene, CDR1 is KGHSH and CDR2 is LQKENI. The CDR3 contains 16 residues. The CDR3 bases are TGTGCCAGCTCAGGCGTTGGGGACAGGGGGCTCTACGAGCAGTACTTC. It encodes CASSGVGDRGLYEQYF.

This chain joins TRBV7-9 and TRBJ2-3; tentatively, D is TRBD2 (6 bases). V was shortened by 5 bases and J by 4 bases, with 22 bases between the two germline ends. CDR1 SEHNR and CDR2 FQNEAQ come from the germline V gene (reference sequence). The CDR3 covers 17 residues. The CDR3 sequence is CASSQTAGGILSDTQYF. The CDR3 DNA reads as TGTGCCAGCAGCCAGACGGCCGGGGGAATTTTGTCAGATACGCAGTATTTT.

The chain employs TRBV5-1 and TRBJ2-5; 7 bases agree with TRBD1. V gave up 4 bases and J gave up 4 bases; unmatched junction bases: 7. The CDR3 has 14 amino acids. Germline V gene lookup returns CDR1 SGHRS and CDR2 YFSETQ. The CDR3 nucleotides are TGCGCCAGCAGCCCGACAGGGTCGGTAGAGACCCAGTACTTC. It specifies CASSPTGSVETQYF. Using reference TRBV5-1 and TRBJ2-5 for the parts outside the CDR3, the full variable domain is KAGVTQTPRYLIKTRGQQVTLSCSPISGHRSVSWYQQTPGQGLQFLFEYFSETQRNKGNFPGRFSGRQFSNSRSEMNVSTLELGDSALYLCASSPTGSVETQYFGPGTRLLVL.

The chain carries TRBV11-2 and TRBJ1-2; 10 nucleotides agree with TRBD1. J lost 8 bases, V lost 7 bases, and 7 bases had no gene match. Per the germline V gene, CDR1 is SGHAT and CDR2 is FQNNGV. The CDR3 runs to 13 residues. The chain's CDR3 is CASTLDRGRGYTF. DNA for the CDR3: TGTGCCAGCACCCTAGACAGGGGGCGAGGCTACACCTTC.

This clone has just a few counts. This sequence joins TRBV5-1 and TRBJ1-5; TRBD1 is a possible D gene (6 bases). There are 16 residues in the CDR3. Per the germline V gene, CDR1 is SGHRS and CDR2 is YFSETQ. V was clipped by 0 bases and J by 1 base, with 11 bases between them. The CDR3 coding sequence is TGCGCCAGCAGCTTGGAGGGGGTCGAGAGCAATCAGCCCCAGCATTTT. It is translated as CASSLEGVESNQPQHF.

The rearrangement joins TRBV19 to TRBJ2-2; TRBD2 matches at 12 bases. The CDR3 has 18 residues. V was clipped by 5 bases and J by 3 bases; unmatched bases: 10. The germline V gene encodes CDR1 LNHDA and CDR2 SQIVND (reference sequence). The CDR3 nucleotides are TGTGCCAGTAGTGGCGGACTAGCGGGACCGCCGCACACCGGGGAGCTGTTTTTT. This sequence encodes CASSGGLAGPPHTGELFF.

The genes are TRBV15 and TRBJ2-4; 7 positions agree with TRBD2. The CDR3 covers 16 residues. Germline V gene lookup returns CDR1 LNHNV and CDR2 YYDKDF (reference sequence). The V and J ends lost 0 bases and 6 bases, in that order; junction bases with no gene match: 8. CDR3 loop: CATSRDRTSGGNIQYF. CDR3 bases: TGTGCCACCAGCAGAGATCGGACCTCGGGGGGAAACATTCAGTACTTC.

This chain connects TRBV7-6 to TRBJ1-2; D perhaps matches TRBD1 (5 bases). Deletions cut 4 bases from V and 7 bases from J, with 16 bases between. The germline V gene encodes CDR1 SGHVS and CDR2 FNYEAQ. The CDR3 contains 14 residues. The CDR3 region is CASSSGHLGSGYTF. CDR3 DNA sequence: TGTGCCAGCAGCTCCGGACATCTCGGCTCTGGCTACACCTTC.

The chain has TRBV6-6 and TRBJ1-3, with D perhaps matching TRBD1 (6 bases). CDR3 length: 15 residues. The germline CDR1 and CDR2 sequences are MNHNY and SVGAGI (reference sequence). Deletions cut 7 bases from V and 0 bases from J, with 13 bases between. CDR3 protein: CASNRDTVSGNTIYF. CDR3 in DNA: TGTGCCAGCAATCGGGACACCGTCTCTGGAAACACCATATATTTT.

The genes are TRBV4-3 and TRBJ2-2, with 11 bases lining up with TRBD2. CDR1 and CDR2 from the germline V gene are LGHNA and YSLEER. The CDR3 extends over 21 amino acids. V trimming: 3 bases; J trimming: 1 base; junction bases outside the gene matches: 16. CDR3 sequence reads: CASSHVHPRGLAGGNTGELFF. CDR3 nucleotide sequence: TGCGCCAGCAGCCATGTACACCCCAGGGGGCTAGCGGGAGGGAACACCGGGGAGCTGTTTTTT.

The chain uses TRBV7-2 and TRBJ1-4; D ambiguous. Germline V gene lookup returns CDR1 SGHTA and CDR2 FQGNSA. With 5 bases removed from V and 8 bases from J, the gap between germline ends came to 12 bases. CDR3 size: 13 residues. Written as DNA, the CDR3 is TGTGCCAGCAGCCCGCGGGGTAGCGAAAAACTGTTTTTT. Translation gives CASSPRGSEKLFF. Filled out from reference TRBV7-2 and TRBJ1-4, the complete variable domain reads GAGVSQSPSNKVTEKGKDVELRCDPISGHTALYWYRQSLGQGLEFLIYFQGNSAPDKSGLPSDRFSAERTGGSVSTLTIQRTQQEDSAVYLCASSPRGSEKLFFGSGTQLSVL.

This chain uses TRBV14 with TRBJ1-4; a weak D match, TRBD1 (5 bases). The CDR3 contains 13 residues. Trimming took off 4 bases at V and 4 bases at J, with 7 bases between the two ends. CDR1 and CDR2 from the germline V gene are SGHDN and FVKESK. CDR3 residues: CASSRQFNEKLFF. The CDR3 DNA reads TGTGCCAGCAGCCGACAGTTTAATGAAAAACTGTTTTTT.